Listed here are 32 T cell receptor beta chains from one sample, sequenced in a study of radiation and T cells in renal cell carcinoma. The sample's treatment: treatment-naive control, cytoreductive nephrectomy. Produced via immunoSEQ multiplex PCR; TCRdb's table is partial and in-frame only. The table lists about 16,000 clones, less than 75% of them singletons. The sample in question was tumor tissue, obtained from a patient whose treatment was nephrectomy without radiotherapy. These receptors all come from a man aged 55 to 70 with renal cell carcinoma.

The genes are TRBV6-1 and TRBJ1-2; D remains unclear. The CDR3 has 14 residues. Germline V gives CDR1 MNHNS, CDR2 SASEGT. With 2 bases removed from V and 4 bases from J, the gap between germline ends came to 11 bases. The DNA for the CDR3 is TGTGCCAGCAGTGAAATGGCGCAGGCCTATGGCTACACCTTC. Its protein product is CASSEMAQAYGYTF.

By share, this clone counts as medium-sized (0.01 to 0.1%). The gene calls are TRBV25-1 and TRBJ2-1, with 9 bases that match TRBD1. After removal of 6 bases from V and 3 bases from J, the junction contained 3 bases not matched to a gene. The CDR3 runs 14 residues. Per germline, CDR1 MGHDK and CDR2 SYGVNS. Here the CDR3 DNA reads TGTGCCAGCAGACCGGGACAGGGCTACAATGAGCAGTTCTTC. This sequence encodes CASRPGQGYNEQFF.

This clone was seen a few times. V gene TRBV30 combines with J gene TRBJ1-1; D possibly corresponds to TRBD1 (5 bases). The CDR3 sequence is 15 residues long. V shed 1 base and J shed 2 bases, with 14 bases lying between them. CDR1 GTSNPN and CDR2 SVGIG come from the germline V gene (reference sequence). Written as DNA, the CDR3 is TGTGCCTGGAGTGGACGTGGGGGGTTAAACACTGAAGCTTTCTTT. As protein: CAWSGRGGLNTEAFF. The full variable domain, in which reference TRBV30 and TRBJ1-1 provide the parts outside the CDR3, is SQTIHQWPATLVQPVGSPLSLECTVEGTSNPNLYWYRQAAGRGLQLLFYSVGIGQISSEVPQNLSASRPQDRQFILSSKKLLLSDSGFYLCAWSGRGGLNTEAFFGQGTRLTVV.

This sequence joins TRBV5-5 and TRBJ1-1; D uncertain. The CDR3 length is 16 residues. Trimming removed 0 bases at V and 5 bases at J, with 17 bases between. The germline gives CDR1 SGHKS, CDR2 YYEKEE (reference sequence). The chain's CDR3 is CASSLGKGAGWTEAFF. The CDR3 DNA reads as TGTGCCAGCAGCTTGGGAAAAGGCGCTGGGTGGACTGAAGCTTTCTTT.

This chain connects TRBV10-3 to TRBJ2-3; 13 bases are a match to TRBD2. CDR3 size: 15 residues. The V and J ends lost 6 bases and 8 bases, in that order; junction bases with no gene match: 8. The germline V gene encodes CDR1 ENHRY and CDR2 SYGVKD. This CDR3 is CAIRETSGGRGTQYF. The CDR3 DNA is TGTGCCATCAGAGAGACTAGCGGGGGGCGAGGTACGCAGTATTTT.

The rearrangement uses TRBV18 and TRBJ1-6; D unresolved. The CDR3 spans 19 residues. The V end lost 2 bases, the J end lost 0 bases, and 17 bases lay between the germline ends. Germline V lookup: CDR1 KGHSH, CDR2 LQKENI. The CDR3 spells CASSPVTAGSRSYNSPLHF. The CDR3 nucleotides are TGTGCCAGCTCACCAGTTACAGCGGGGTCGCGCTCCTATAATTCACCCCTCCACTTT.

The CDR3, as DNA: TGTGCCAGTAGTATAGGAAGATGGAGCACTGAAGCTTTCTTT. This encodes CASSIGRWSTEAFF. The chain uses TRBV19 and TRBJ1-1; D ambiguous. The CDR3 length is 14 residues. Trimming took 1 base from V and 4 from J, leaving 10 bases between them. Germline V gene lookup returns CDR1 LNHDA and CDR2 SQIVND (reference sequence).

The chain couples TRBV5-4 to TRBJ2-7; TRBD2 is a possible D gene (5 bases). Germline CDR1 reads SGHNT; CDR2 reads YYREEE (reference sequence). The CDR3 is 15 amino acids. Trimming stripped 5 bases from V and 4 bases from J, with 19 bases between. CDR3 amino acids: CASSSNPGLQYEQYF. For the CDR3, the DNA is TGTGCCAGCAGTTCCAACCCCGGACTTCAATACGAGCAGTACTTC.

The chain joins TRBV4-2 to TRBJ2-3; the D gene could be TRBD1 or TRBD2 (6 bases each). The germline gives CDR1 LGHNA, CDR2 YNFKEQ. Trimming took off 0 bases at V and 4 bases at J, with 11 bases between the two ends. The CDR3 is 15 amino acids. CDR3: CASSQDVGGPDTQYF. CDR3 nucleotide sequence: TGTGCCAGCAGCCAAGATGTCGGGGGCCCAGATACGCAGTATTTT.

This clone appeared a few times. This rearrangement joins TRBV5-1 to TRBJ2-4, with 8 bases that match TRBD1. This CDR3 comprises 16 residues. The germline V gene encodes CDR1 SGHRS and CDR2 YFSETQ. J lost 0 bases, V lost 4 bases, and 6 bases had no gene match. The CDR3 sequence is CASSTQGGLAKNIQYF. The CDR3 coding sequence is TGCGCCAGCAGCACACAGGGGGGACTAGCCAAAAACATTCAGTACTTC.

For the CDR3, the DNA is TGTGCCAGCAGCCCAAGAGAGCGGCTTTATAGCACAGATACGCAGTATTTT. Translating it yields CASSPRERLYSTDTQYF. This chain links TRBV9 with TRBJ2-3; a possible D gene is TRBD2 (5 bases). Germline V gene lookup returns CDR1 SGDLS and CDR2 YYNGEE. CDR3 length: 17 amino acids. V lost 4 bases to trimming and J lost 0 bases, with 18 bases between them.

Here the CDR3 DNA reads TGTGCCAGCAGCTTAGGGGCTCTCTATGGCTACACCTTC. Encoded protein: CASSLGALYGYTF. This chain connects TRBV7-2 to TRBJ1-2; unclear D gene. Trimming shortened V by 1 base and J by 4 bases, and 7 bases separated the two germline ends. The CDR3 has 13 amino acids. The germline CDR1 and CDR2 sequences are SGHTA and FQGNSA.

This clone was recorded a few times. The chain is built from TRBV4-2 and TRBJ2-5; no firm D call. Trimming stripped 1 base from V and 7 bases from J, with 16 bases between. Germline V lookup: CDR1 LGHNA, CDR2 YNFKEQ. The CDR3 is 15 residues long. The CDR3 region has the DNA TGTGCCAGCAGCCAAGGTGACGGTCCTTCGGGGACCCAGTACTTC. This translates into CASSQGDGPSGTQYF.

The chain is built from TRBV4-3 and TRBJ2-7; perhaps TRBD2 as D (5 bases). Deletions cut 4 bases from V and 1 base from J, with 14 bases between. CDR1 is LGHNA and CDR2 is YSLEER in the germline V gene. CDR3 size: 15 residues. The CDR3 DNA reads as TGCGCCAGCAGCCGCTCGTGGACGGGATCCTACGAGCAGTACTTC. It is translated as CASSRSWTGSYEQYF.

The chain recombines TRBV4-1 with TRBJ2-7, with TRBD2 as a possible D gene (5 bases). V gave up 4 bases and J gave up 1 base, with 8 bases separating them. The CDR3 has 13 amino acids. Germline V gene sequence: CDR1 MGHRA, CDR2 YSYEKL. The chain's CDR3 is CASSRRESYEQYF. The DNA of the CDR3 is TGCGCCAGCAGCCGAAGGGAGTCCTACGAGCAGTACTTC.

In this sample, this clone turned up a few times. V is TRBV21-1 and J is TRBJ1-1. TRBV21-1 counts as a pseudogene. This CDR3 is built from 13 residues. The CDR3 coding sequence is TGTGCCAGCAGCAAACCCCCGAACACTGAAGCTTTCTTT. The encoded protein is CASSKPPNTEAFF.

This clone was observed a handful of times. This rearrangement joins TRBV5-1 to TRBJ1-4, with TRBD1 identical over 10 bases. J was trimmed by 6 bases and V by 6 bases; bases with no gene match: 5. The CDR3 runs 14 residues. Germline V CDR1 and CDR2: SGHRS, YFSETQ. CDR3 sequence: CASKTGQGDEKLFF. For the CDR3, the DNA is TGCGCCAGCAAAACTGGACAGGGGGATGAAAAACTGTTTTTT.

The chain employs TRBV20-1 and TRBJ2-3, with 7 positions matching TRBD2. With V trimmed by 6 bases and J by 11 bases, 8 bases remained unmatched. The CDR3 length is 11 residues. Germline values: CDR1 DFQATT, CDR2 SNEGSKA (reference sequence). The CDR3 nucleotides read TGCAGTGCCAACCCGGGACTAAGGCAGTATTTT. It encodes CSANPGLRQYF.

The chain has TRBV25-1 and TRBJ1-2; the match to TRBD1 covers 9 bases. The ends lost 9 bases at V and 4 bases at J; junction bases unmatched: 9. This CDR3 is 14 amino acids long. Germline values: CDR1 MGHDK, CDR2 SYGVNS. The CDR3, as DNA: TGTGCCAGTAATGATGGGACAGGGCCCTATGGCTACACCTTC. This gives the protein CASNDGTGPYGYTF.

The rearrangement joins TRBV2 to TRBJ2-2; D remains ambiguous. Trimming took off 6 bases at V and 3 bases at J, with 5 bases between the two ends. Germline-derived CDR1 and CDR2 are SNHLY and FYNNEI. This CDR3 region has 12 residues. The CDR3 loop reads CASSRDTGELFF. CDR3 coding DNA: TGTGCCAGCAGCCGGGACACCGGGGAGCTGTTTTTT.

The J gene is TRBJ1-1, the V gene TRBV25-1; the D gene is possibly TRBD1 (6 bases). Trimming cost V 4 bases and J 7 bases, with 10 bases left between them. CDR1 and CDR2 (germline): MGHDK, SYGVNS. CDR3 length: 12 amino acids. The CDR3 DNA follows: TGTGCCAGCAGTGGGGGGGCGTATGAAGCTTTCTTT. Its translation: CASSGGAYEAFF.

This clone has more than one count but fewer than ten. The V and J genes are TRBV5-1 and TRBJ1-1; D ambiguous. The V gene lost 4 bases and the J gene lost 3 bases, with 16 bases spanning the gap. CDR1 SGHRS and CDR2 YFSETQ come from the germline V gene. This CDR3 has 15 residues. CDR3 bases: TGCGCCAGCAGCGTGGACGGAGCCCCTTACACTGAAGCTTTCTTT. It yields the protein CASSVDGAPYTEAFF.

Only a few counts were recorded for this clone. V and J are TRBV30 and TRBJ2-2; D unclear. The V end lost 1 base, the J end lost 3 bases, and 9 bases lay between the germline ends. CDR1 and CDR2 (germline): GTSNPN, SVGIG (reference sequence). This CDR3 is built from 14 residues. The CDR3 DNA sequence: TGTGCCTGGAGTGGAGACACATACACCGGGGAGCTGTTTTTT. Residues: CAWSGDTYTGELFF.

Here the CDR3 reads CASSLTGGIYEQYF. The CDR3 DNA follows: TGTGCCAGCAGCTTGACAGGGGGGATCTACGAGCAGTACTTC. This rearrangement joins TRBV7-9 to TRBJ2-7, with 9 bases aligning to TRBD1. The trim removed 3 bases at V and 3 bases at J, leaving 3 bases unmatched. The V gene's germline CDR1 is SEHNR and CDR2 FQNEAQ (reference sequence). CDR3 length: 14 amino acids.

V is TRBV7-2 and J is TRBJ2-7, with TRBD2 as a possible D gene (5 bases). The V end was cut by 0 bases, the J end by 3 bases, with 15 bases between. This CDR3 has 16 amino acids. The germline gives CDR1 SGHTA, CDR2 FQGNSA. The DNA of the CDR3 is TGTGCCAGCAGCTTAGCGCCGGGAAGAGGAAGCTACGAGCAGTACTTC. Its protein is CASSLAPGRGSYEQYF.

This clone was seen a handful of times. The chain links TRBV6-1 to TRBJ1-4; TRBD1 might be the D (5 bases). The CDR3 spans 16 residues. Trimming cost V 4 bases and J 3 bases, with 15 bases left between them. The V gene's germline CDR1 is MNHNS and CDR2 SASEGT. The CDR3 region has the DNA TGTGCCAGCAGTGCCTGGACTGACAGTTCTAATGAAAAACTGTTTTTT. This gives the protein CASSAWTDSSNEKLFF.

This CDR3 reads CASSIMGGHTDTQYF. The CDR3 DNA reads as TGTGCCAGCAGCATAATGGGAGGACACACAGATACGCAGTATTTT. The J gene is TRBJ2-3, the V gene TRBV5-6; D might be TRBD2 (6 bases). Germline CDR1 reads SGHDT; CDR2 reads YYEEEE. The CDR3 length is 15 residues. Trimming shortened V by 4 bases and J by 2 bases, and 14 bases separated the two germline ends. Full variable domain (rest looked up from reference TRBV5-6 and TRBJ2-3): DAGVTQSPTHLIKTRGQQVTLRCSPKSGHDTVSWYQQALGQGPQFIFQYYEEEERQRGNFPDRFSGHQFPNYSSELNVNALLLGDSALYLCASSIMGGHTDTQYFGPGTRLTVL.

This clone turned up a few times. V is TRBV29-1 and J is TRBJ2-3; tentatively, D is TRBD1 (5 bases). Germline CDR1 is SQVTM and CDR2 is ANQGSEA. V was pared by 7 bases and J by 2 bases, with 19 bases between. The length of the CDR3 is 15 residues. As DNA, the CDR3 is TGCAGCGCCAATACGGGCAGGGTCAACACAGATACGCAGTATTTT. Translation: CSANTGRVNTDTQYF.

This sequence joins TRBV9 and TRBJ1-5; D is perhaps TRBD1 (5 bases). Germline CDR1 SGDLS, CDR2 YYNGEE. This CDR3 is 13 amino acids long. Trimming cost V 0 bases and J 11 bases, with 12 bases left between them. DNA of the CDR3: TGTGCCAGCAGCGTAGGGGAGGGGACCGCCCAGCATTTT. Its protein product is CASSVGEGTAQHF.

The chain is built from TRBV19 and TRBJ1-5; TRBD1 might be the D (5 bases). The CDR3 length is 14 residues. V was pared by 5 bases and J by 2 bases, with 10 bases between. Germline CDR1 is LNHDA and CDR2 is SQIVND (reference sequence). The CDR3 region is CASSFTTGNQPQHF. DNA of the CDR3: TGTGCCAGTAGTTTTACGACAGGCAATCAGCCCCAGCATTTT. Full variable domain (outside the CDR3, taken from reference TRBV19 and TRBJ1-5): DGGITQSPKYLFRKEGQNVTLSCEQNLNHDAMYWYRQDPGQGLRLIYYSQIVNDFQKGDIAEGYSVSREKKESFPLTVTSAQKNPTAFYLCASSFTTGNQPQHFGDGTRLSIL.

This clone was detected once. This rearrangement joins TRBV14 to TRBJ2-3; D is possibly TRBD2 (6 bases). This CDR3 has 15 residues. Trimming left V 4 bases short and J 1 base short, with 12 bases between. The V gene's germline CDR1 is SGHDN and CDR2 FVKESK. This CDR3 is CASSRDGGGTDTQYF. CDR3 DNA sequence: TGTGCCAGCAGCCGGGACGGAGGGGGCACAGATACGCAGTATTTT. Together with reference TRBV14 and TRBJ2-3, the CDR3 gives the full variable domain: EAGVTQFPSHSVIEKGQTVTLRCDPISGHDNLYWYRRVMGKEIKFLLHFVKESKQDESGMPNNRFLAERTGGTYSTLKVQPAELEDSGVYFCASSRDGGGTDTQYFGPGTRLTVL.

The CDR3 reads CASSSLAGGRYQETQYF. The CDR3 nucleotides read TGTGCCAGCAGCTCCTTAGCGGGGGGCAGGTACCAAGAGACCCAGTACTTC. The V and J genes are TRBV7-9 and TRBJ2-5, with 10 bases lining up with TRBD2. The CDR3 covers 17 residues. Germline lookup yields CDR1 SEHNR and CDR2 FQNEAQ (reference sequence). V was pared by 4 bases and J by 0 bases, with 8 bases of the junction left unmatched.